A single sample gave rise to the 3 T cell receptor beta chains below, sequenced in a study of blood T cell repertoires in COVID-19. Some clones are missing from TCRdb's copy, which holds only in-frame ones; the method was immunoSEQ multiplex PCR. The sample records under 150,000 clones, more than 75% being singletons. Material: peripheral blood. These receptors originate from a man in his 60s with acute or convalescent COVID-19.

The V call is TRBV28, the J call TRBJ1-6; 8 nucleotides align to TRBD1. The CDR3 has 15 amino acids. Trimming took 3 bases from V and 10 from J; bases not matched to a gene: 8. Germline V gene lookup returns CDR1 MDHEN and CDR2 SYDVKM. The chain's CDR3 is CASSFFGQGRSPLHF. CDR3 coding DNA: TGTGCCAGCAGTTTCTTCGGACAGGGCAGGTCACCCCTCCACTTT.

This clone has just a few counts. The genes are TRBV11-2 and TRBJ2-7; D not resolved. The CDR3 is 13 residues long. V was clipped by 2 bases and J by 6 bases, with 11 bases between them. From germline, CDR1 is SGHAT and CDR2 FQNNGV. The CDR3 DNA is TGTGCCAGCAGCTTAAACACCCTCGTCGAGCAGTACTTC. It specifies CASSLNTLVEQYF.

The chain is built from TRBV15 and TRBJ2-3, with 8 bases identical to TRBD1. V lost 5 bases and J lost 3; bases outside the gene matches: 7. Germline lookup yields CDR1 LNHNV and CDR2 YYDKDF (reference sequence). The CDR3 runs 15 residues. In nucleotides, the CDR3 is TGTGCCACCAGCCCGAGGACAGGGAGAACAGATACGCAGTATTTT. Its translation is CATSPRTGRTDTQYF.